The 16 T cell receptor beta chains in this list originate from one sample, sequenced in a study of tissue T cells after allogeneic stem cell transplantation. Only in-frame clones appear in the TCRdb table, and some are missing; sequencing was by immunoSEQ multiplex PCR. The table records approximately 17,000 clones, 70% of them present only once. The sequencing input was spleen. The origin of the receptors is a female BALB/c mouse in good health. The strain bears MHC haplotype H2-d.

This clone has a handful of counts. The gene names given are mouse names. The CDR3 loop is CASSGVGQGYEQYF. The covered CDR3 bases are TGTGCCAGCAGTGGTGTGGGACAGGGGTATGAACAGTAC. This chain links TRBV13-1 with TRBJ2-7, with 10 bases fitting TRBD1. Coverage ceases 1 residue before the CDR3 finishes, and the germline J gene fills in the end. Looked up from germline, CDR1 is NSHNY and CDR2 is SYGAGN. J lost 4 bases, V lost 3 bases, and 4 bases had no gene match. CDR3 length: 14 amino acids.

About this clone: Mouse germline and gene names are used. The read halts 1 residue ahead of the CDR3 end, with the missing end drawn from the germline J gene. The chain combines TRBV20 with TRBJ1-4; tentative D call: TRBD1 (6 bases). The CDR3 sequence is 15 residues long. V shed 2 bases and J shed 0 bases, with 10 bases lying between them. Germline V gene lookup returns CDR1 GFQATS and CDR2 STVNSAI. The part of the CDR3 DNA that was read is TGTGGTGCTAGGTCCGGGACAATTTCCAACGAAAGATTATTT. Protein: CGARSGTISNERLF. The CDR3 reads in full as CGARSGTISNERLFF.

On this clone itself: Any gene name here is a mouse gene name. The CDR3 goes on 1 residue after the read ends, and that part is filled in from the germline J gene. Other DNA sequences of this sample code for an identical CDR3. This rearrangement joins TRBV31 to TRBJ1-4; a possible D gene is TRBD1 (5 bases). The germline gives CDR1 GKSSPN, CDR2 SITVG. V dropped 0 bases and J dropped 2 bases, with 7 bases sitting between them. The CDR3 runs 14 residues. This CDR3 reads CAWSLGQSNERLFF. The sequenced CDR3 bases are TGTGCCTGGAGTCTCGGACAATCCAACGAAAGATTATTT. The full variable domain, rest sourced from reference TRBV31 and TRBJ1-4, is AQTIHQWPVAEIKAVGSPLSLGCTIKGKSSPNLYWYWQATGGTLQQLFYSITVGQVESVVQLNLSASRPKDDQFILSTEKLLLSHSGFYLCAWSLGQSNERLFFGHGTKLSVL.

Details on this clone: Genes and germline come from the mouse. The missing CDR3 end, 1 residue past where the read stops, is filled in from the germline J gene. The chain has TRBV13-3 and TRBJ1-3, with D maybe TRBD1 (5 bases). There are 13 residues in the CDR3. Germline CDR1 reads NNHDY; CDR2 reads SYVADS. The germline V and J ends were trimmed by 2 bases and 2 bases, with 5 bases remaining between them. The CDR3 here is CASSDRAGNTLYF. CDR3 bases read: TGTGCCAGCAGTGACAGGGCTGGAAATACGCTCTAT.

Details on this clone: Gene labels here are mouse ones. Other DNA variants within this sample encode the same CDR3. CDR3 amino acids: CASSIRDWGYEQYF. The covered CDR3 bases are TGTGCCAGCAGTATCCGGGACTGGGGGTATGAACAGTAC. This rearrangement joins TRBV19 to TRBJ2-7; 11 bases map to TRBD2. The read finishes 1 residue shy of the CDR3 end, and the germline J gene is used to complete it. The CDR3 loop spans 14 amino acids. Germline V gene lookup returns CDR1 FNHDT and CDR2 SITEND (reference sequence). With 2 bases clipped from V and 4 bases from J, the junction kept 2 bases outside the gene matches.

This clone was seen once. Mouse gene names apply. Sequencing ends 1 residue short of the CDR3 end; the germline J gene provides the rest. This rearrangement joins TRBV19 to TRBJ1-3, with 10 bases that match TRBD1. Germline values: CDR1 FNHDT, CDR2 SITEND (reference sequence). With 4 bases clipped from V and 4 bases from J, the junction kept 2 bases outside the gene matches. CDR3 length equals 14 residues. CDR3 bases read: TGTGCCAGCAGTGGACAGGGGGGAGGAAATACGCTCTAT. Amino acids: CASSGQGGGNTLY. The CDR3, in full, reads CASSGQGGGNTLYF.

A note on this clone: Germline and genes here are mouse. The CDR3 extends 1 residue past the end of the read, so its final part is completed from the germline J gene. This sequence joins TRBV14 and TRBJ2-7; TRBD1 might be the D (5 bases). V dropped 5 bases and J dropped 4 bases, with 13 bases sitting between them. CDR1 is SGHDT and CDR2 is FRDEAV in the germline V gene. The CDR3 consists of 13 residues. CDR3 in amino acids: CASSRTTLYEQYF. Incomplete CDR3 DNA: TGTGCCAGCAGCCGGACAACCCTTTATGAACAGTAC.

As regards this clone: The genes and germline here are from mouse. The read ends 1 residue shy of where the CDR3 ends; the end is completed using the germline J gene. V gene TRBV13-2 combines with J gene TRBJ2-4, with 9 positions matching TRBD2. This CDR3 region has 15 residues. The V gene's germline CDR1 is NNHNN and CDR2 SYGAGS (reference sequence). J gave up 3 bases and V 2 bases, and 4 bases lay outside the gene matches. The sequenced CDR3 bases are TGTGCCAGCGGTGAGATTGGGGGGGCCCAAAACACCTTGTAC. Amino acids: CASGEIGGAQNTLY. The CDR3 in full is CASGEIGGAQNTLYF.

With respect to this clone: All gene names here are mouse names. The read ends 1 residue before the CDR3 terminus; that terminus is restored from the germline J gene. This sequence joins TRBV13-2 and TRBJ2-7, with 12 bases identical to TRBD1. Germline CDR1 is NNHNN and CDR2 is SYGAGS (reference sequence). The CDR3 has 14 residues. Losses at the gene ends were 2 bases for V and 6 bases for J; bases not matched to a gene: 3. CDR3 region: CASGERDRGREQYF. CDR3 DNA (partial): TGTGCCAGCGGTGAGAGGGACAGGGGGCGTGAACAGTAC.

Concerning this clone: The genes are named according to mouse. The read halts 1 residue ahead of the CDR3 end, with the missing end drawn from the germline J gene. The gene calls are TRBV13-2 and TRBJ2-3; 10 bases are a match to TRBD2. The CDR3 length is 15 residues. V shed 3 bases and J 6 bases; nucleotides not matched to a gene: 7. Germline loops: CDR1 NNHNN, CDR2 SYGAGS (reference sequence). The covered CDR3 bases are TGTGCCAGCGGTGTTTCTGGGGGGGCGCCCGAAACGCTGTAT. Translation: CASGVSGGAPETLY. The entire CDR3 sequence reads CASGVSGGAPETLYF.

This clone was detected only once. Genes and germline are mouse. The CDR3 is cut off 1 residue early in the read; its end comes from the germline J gene. V is TRBV1 and J is TRBJ1-2; 7 nucleotides line up with TRBD1. The J segment lost 1 base and the V segment lost 1 base, leaving 0 bases of the junction unmatched. This CDR3 has 14 amino acids. Germline V lookup: CDR1 NSQYPW, CDR2 LRSPGD (reference sequence). The DNA read from the CDR3 is TGCACCTGCAGTGCAGGACAGGGAAACTCCGACTACACC. It specifies CTCSAGQGNSDYT. The whole CDR3 is CTCSAGQGNSDYTF. Variable domain in full (rest from reference TRBV1 and TRBJ1-2): VTLLEQNPRWRLVPRGQAVNLRCILKNSQYPWMSWYQQDLQKQLQWLFTLRSPGDKEVKSLPGADYLATRVTDTELRLQVANMSQGRTLYCTCSAGQGNSDYTFGSGTRLLVI.

With regard to this clone: Genes and germline are mouse. The DNA ends 1 residue before the CDR3 does, and the rest of the CDR3 is filled in from the germline J gene. The chain uses TRBV4 and TRBJ2-3; 9 bases are a match to TRBD2. This CDR3 spans 16 amino acids. Per the germline V gene, CDR1 is LGHDT and CDR2 is YNNKQL (reference sequence). J was trimmed by 0 bases and V by 5 bases; bases with no gene match: 6. CDR3 DNA, as far as it was read: TGTGCCAGCAGCCGCCGACTGGGGGCTAGTGCAGAAACGCTGTAT. Translating gives CASSRRLGASAETLY. The CDR3 in its entirety is CASSRRLGASAETLYF.

About this clone itself: Genes and germline are mouse. The CDR3 end is not reached by the read, which stops 1 residue before it; the germline J gene fills it in. Other DNA sequences in the sample encode the same CDR3. This chain joins TRBV13-2 and TRBJ2-7, with 14 bases aligning to TRBD2. The germline V gene has CDR1 NNHNN and CDR2 SYGAGS (reference sequence). V was pared by 5 bases and J by 4 bases, with 8 bases of the junction left unmatched. The CDR3 has 16 amino acids. The part of the CDR3 DNA that was read is TGTGCCAGCGGGGGGGGGACTGGGGGGGCGAGGTATGAACAGTAC. It is translated as CASGGGTGGARYEQY. The entire CDR3 protein reads CASGGGTGGARYEQYF.

A word on this clone: Genes and germline are mouse. The read ends 1 residue before the CDR3 terminus; that terminus is restored from the germline J gene. V gene TRBV5 combines with J gene TRBJ2-4, with 7 bases identical to TRBD2. CDR3 length: 14 amino acids. Germline lookup yields CDR1 LGHNA and CDR2 YNLKQL (reference sequence). V lost 2 bases, J lost 3 bases, and 2 bases stayed unmatched. CDR3 region: CASSQTGAQNTLYF. The covered CDR3 bases are TGTGCCAGCAGCCAAACTGGGGCCCAAAACACCTTGTAC.

With respect to this clone: Gene names are the mouse ones. Coverage ceases 1 residue before the CDR3 finishes, and the germline J gene fills in the end. V usage is TRBV19 and J usage is TRBJ1-3; 9 bases are shared with TRBD1. After removal of 4 bases from V and 6 bases from J, the junction contained 5 bases not matched to a gene. Looked up from germline, CDR1 is FNHDT and CDR2 is SITEND (reference sequence). The CDR3 totals 14 residues. The CDR3 is CASSLRTGENTLYF. CDR3 bases read: TGTGCCAGCAGTCTCCGGACAGGGGAAAATACGCTCTAT.

Regarding this clone: The gene names given are mouse names. The read comes to an end 1 residue before the CDR3 does, leaving the germline J gene to fill in the end. The chain carries TRBV13-3 and TRBJ2-2, with TRBD1 matching over 10 bases. The J segment lost 1 base and the V segment lost 4 bases, leaving 1 base of the junction unmatched. Germline V CDR1 and CDR2: NNHDY, SYVADS. The CDR3 sequence is 15 residues long. The CDR3 reads CASSWDRGNTGQLYF. CDR3 bases read: TGTGCCAGCAGTTGGGACAGGGGAAACACCGGGCAGCTCTAC.